The clone carrying this TCR beta chain was detected many times. Antigen specificity is unknown. This sample stems from a study of neurological immune-mediated disorders. Study-level results: No expanded-clone CDR3 amino acid sequence recurred across subjects, suggesting private TCR-beta repertoires. Clinical and MRI features did not associate with the cluster found in multiple sclerosis patients. HTLV-1-associated myelopathy had the most TCR clonal expansion, whereas multiple sclerosis had the least (lower than in healthy controls).

Per the germline V gene, CDR1 is SQVTM and CDR2 is ANQGSEA. V gave up 6 bases and J gave up 7 bases; unmatched junction bases: 8. The CDR3 sequence is 14 residues long. cDNA was made by 5'RACE with 10-nucleotide random UMIs. TCRdb analysed the 5' RACE reads with MiXCR anew, one entry per CDR3 protein. The sample carries 50,000 or so distinct CDR3 sequences, about 3.5% recorded once. The source of this sequence is a man between 40 and 49 years old with multiple sclerosis. The sequenced material came from PBMCs. This rearrangement joins TRBV29-1 to TRBJ2-2; 10 bases line up with TRBD1. CDR3 nucleotides: TGCAGCGTAAGGACAGGGGGTGACAACGGGGAGCTGTTTTTT. Protein product: CSVRTGGDNGELFF.